This T cell receptor (beta chain) appears in the sequencing data of a study of T-cell memory formation after mild COVID-19. Each CDR3 protein gets one entry after TCRdb re-called the 5' RACE reads with MiXCR. The sample includes hundreds of thousands of distinct CDR3 sequences, around 16% of them seen just once. The CDR3 spans 15 residues. The germline V gene encodes CDR1 MNHNY and CDR2 SVGAGI (reference sequence). Trimming took off 1 base at V and 8 bases at J, with 17 bases between the two ends. The chain carries TRBV6-6 and TRBJ2-5; D possibly corresponds to TRBD2 (5 bases). The sequenced sample consisted of PBMCs or a T cell subset sorted from them (not recorded which). The clonotype was recovered from a man aged 18 to 30 who had mild COVID-19 (a few samples of this study predate the infection). Cell type and time point are not known. CDR3 residues: CASSYFRTAEGTQYF. CDR3 DNA: TGTGCCAGCAGTTACTTCCGGACCGCAGAGGGTACCCAGTACTTC.